A single sample is the source of the 10 T cell receptor beta chains below, sequenced in a study of vaccination effects on CD4 cells after COVID-19. Only in-frame clones appear in the TCRdb table, and some are missing; sequencing was by immunoSEQ multiplex PCR. The sample includes about 48,000 clones, approximately 61% of them seen just once. CD4+ T cell isolation took place after nine to eleven days of culture. These receptors' targets are unknown. The source material was CD4+ T cells from PBMCs cultured without peptide, sampled before COVID-19 vaccination. The receptors stem from a human donor who received a COVID-19 vaccine.

The chain combines TRBV5-8 with TRBJ2-3; D is possibly TRBD2 (6 bases). The CDR3 is 15 residues long. Germline V gene sequence: CDR1 SGHTS, CDR2 YDEGEE. The germline V and J ends were trimmed by 2 bases and 0 bases, with 10 bases remaining between them. The CDR3 sequence: CASSFRGESTDTQYF. CDR3 DNA sequence: TGTGCCAGCAGCTTTCGCGGGGAAAGCACAGATACGCAGTATTTT.

This rearrangement joins TRBV5-4 to TRBJ2-1; possibly TRBD2 for D (6 bases). CDR3 length: 16 amino acids. V lost 0 bases and J lost 3, with 13 bases in between. The germline CDR1 and CDR2 sequences are SGHNT and YYREEE (reference sequence). The CDR3: CASSLVHAGNYNEQFF. The DNA of the CDR3 is TGTGCCAGCAGCTTGGTTCACGCGGGGAACTACAATGAGCAGTTCTTC.

The chain joins TRBV4-1 to TRBJ2-3, with D hard to call. The V gene's germline CDR1 is MGHRA and CDR2 YSYEKL. This CDR3 contains 16 residues. The ends were cut back, 2 bases at V and 2 bases at J, with 14 bases in the middle. DNA of the CDR3: TGCGCCAGCAGCCAACTAAGCCTGACCCTCACAGATACGCAGTATTTT. It codes for CASSQLSLTLTDTQYF.

J is TRBJ1-1 and V is TRBV5-1, with no clear D. In germline, CDR1 is SGHRS, CDR2 YFSETQ. Trimming removed 0 bases from V and 1 base from J, with 7 bases in between. This CDR3 has 14 amino acids. CDR3 coding DNA: TGCGCCAGCAGCTTGGATCCATGGAACACTGAAGCTTTCTTT. Amino acid sequence: CASSLDPWNTEAFF.

J is TRBJ1-2 and V is TRBV11-2; TRBD1 matches 7 bases. After removal of 5 bases from V and 4 bases from J, the junction contained 4 bases not matched to a gene. CDR1 is SGHAT, CDR2 FQNNGV, per germline. The CDR3 has 13 amino acids. CDR3 in DNA: TGTGCCAGCAGCCCTACAGGGGCCTATGGCTACACCTTC. It codes for CASSPTGAYGYTF.

The chain has TRBV5-4 and TRBJ1-6; D gene ambiguous. The CDR3 consists of 12 residues. Germline V gene lookup returns CDR1 SGHNT and CDR2 YYREEE (reference sequence). V was trimmed by 3 bases and J by 14 bases, leaving 12 bases between them. The CDR3 is CASSSDPSALHF. Here the CDR3 DNA reads TGTGCCAGCAGCTCGGACCCATCCGCCCTCCACTTT. Full variable domain (remainder filled in from reference TRBV5-4 and TRBJ1-6): ETGVTQSPTHLIKTRGQQVTLRCSSQSGHNTVSWYQQALGQGPQFIFQYYREEENGRGNFPPRFSGLQFPNYSSELNVNALELDDSALYLCASSSDPSALHFGNGTRLTVT.

The V and J genes are TRBV5-4 and TRBJ2-5; D possibly corresponds to TRBD1 (5 bases). The CDR3 length is 15 residues. Germline assignment: CDR1 SGHNT and CDR2 YYREEE (reference sequence). V was cut by 0 bases and J by 6 bases, with 15 bases left in between. CDR3 residues: CASSLEGRGRQTQYF. The CDR3, as DNA: TGTGCCAGCAGCTTGGAGGGAAGGGGAAGACAGACCCAGTACTTC.

The rearrangement links TRBV11-3 to TRBJ1-2; 7 nucleotides agree with TRBD1. The V segment lost 1 base and the J segment 8 bases; nucleotides outside the gene matches: 13. Germline V gene data show CDR1 as SGHNT and CDR2 as YENEEA. The CDR3 sequence is 16 residues long. The CDR3 here is CASSLADYRGPYGYTF. The CDR3 nucleotides read TGTGCCAGCAGCTTAGCGGATTACAGGGGACCATACGGCTACACCTTC.

The chain links TRBV11-3 to TRBJ1-1; TRBD1 matches 7 bases. The CDR3 covers 13 residues. V was clipped by 4 bases and J by 5 bases; unmatched bases: 4. Per the germline V gene, CDR1 is SGHNT and CDR2 is YENEEA. The CDR3: CASSSETGTEAFF. As DNA, the CDR3 is TGTGCCAGCAGCTCGGAGACAGGGACTGAAGCTTTCTTT.

The chain links TRBV13 to TRBJ2-1; 10 nucleotides line up with TRBD2. CDR1 and CDR2 (germline): PRHDT, FYEKMQ (reference sequence). Trimming cost V 5 bases and J 7 bases; bases outside gene matches: 14. The CDR3 is 17 residues long. The CDR3 nucleotides are TGTGCCAGCAGCCCAAAAGGAGGACTTAGCGGGGGGAATGAGCAGTTCTTC. Protein sequence: CASSPKGGLSGGNEQFF.